This entry is about one TCR beta chain. Its antigen is not identified. The sample is drawn from a study of monozygotic twins with inflammatory bowel disease. Starting material for each TCR library was around 3.5 ug of total RNA. Eight cDNA synthesis reactions were run for every sample. TCRdb re-called the 5' RACE reads; one entry per CDR3 protein, DNA not given. This repertoire includes about 330,000 distinct CDR3 sequences. The study's findings and limits: No difference in repertoire similarity was seen between concordant and discordant twins, possibly because power was limited. Lower TCRbeta diversity (inverse Simpson) was seen in IBD patients than in healthy co-twins.

The germline V gene encodes CDR1 DFQATT and CDR2 SNEGSKA (reference sequence). CDR3 size: 12 residues. This clonotype originated in a human donor with ulcerative colitis or Crohn's disease, or a healthy co-twin of an affected twin (not recorded which). V usage is TRBV20-1 and J usage is TRBJ1-1. Material for sequencing was blood. CDR3 sequence reads: CSASPRRTDAFF.